The 11 T cell receptor beta chains reported below all come from one sample, sequenced in a study of tumor-infiltrating lymphocytes in oesophageal squamous cell carcinoma. TCRdb re-analysed the PCR reads in MiXCR, keeping a single row per CDR3 protein. Seen here are roughly 20,000 distinct CDR3 sequences, 35% to 45% observed once, and the top ten hold 9% to 14%. The specimen sequenced was esophageal tumor tissue. These receptors originate from a male donor with esophageal squamous cell carcinoma.

Ten or more counts support this clonotype. A much bigger clone sits one base away, suggesting this may be a read error. The rearrangement links TRBV19 to TRBJ2-1; 9 nucleotides line up with TRBD2. The J call may be mistaken, given a closer DNA end match to TRBJ2-7. Looked up from germline, CDR1 is LNHDA and CDR2 is SQIVND (reference sequence). This CDR3 has 15 residues. CDR3 coding DNA: TGTGCCAGTACCCTTAGCGGGAGCACCTACAATGAGCAGTACTTC. This sequence encodes CASTLSGSTYNEQYF.

This clonotype has ten or more counts. The J gene is TRBJ2-1, the V gene TRBV19; 10 bases line up with TRBD2. This CDR3 is 16 amino acids long. V lost 11 bases to trimming and J lost 5 bases; unmatched junction nucleotides: 15. CDR1 is LNHDA and CDR2 is SQIVND in the germline V gene (reference sequence). This chain's CDR3 is CASHGRLAGDDNEQFF. CDR3 DNA sequence: TGTGCCTCGCATGGGCGGCTAGCGGGAGACGACAATGAGCAGTTCTTC.

The V gene is TRBV7-6, the J gene TRBJ2-2, with 7 bases fitting TRBD1. J lost 3 bases, V lost 2 bases, and 12 bases had no gene match. CDR1 SGHVS and CDR2 FNYEAQ come from the germline V gene. The CDR3 is 18 amino acids. The CDR3 DNA follows: TGTGCCAGCAGCTTAATGCGCGGAGACAGGGCCCACACCGGGGAGCTGTTTTTT. Protein product: CASSLMRGDRAHTGELFF. Full variable domain (rest looked up from reference TRBV7-6 and TRBJ2-2): GAGVSQSPRYKVTKRGQDVALRCDPISGHVSLYWYRQALGQGPEFLTYFNYEAQQDKSGLPNDRFSAERPEGSISTLTIQRTEQRDSAMYRCASSLMRGDRAHTGELFFGEGSRLTVL.

At least ten counts were recorded for this clonotype. This chain links TRBV6-1 with TRBJ2-7, with 7 bases aligning to TRBD1. J lost 10 bases, V lost 6 bases, and 12 bases had no gene match. The CDR3 has 13 residues. The germline V gene encodes CDR1 MNHNS and CDR2 SASEGT. This CDR3 is CASRTWDRGPQYF. The DNA for the CDR3 is TGTGCCAGCAGGACGTGGGACAGAGGGCCCCAGTACTTC.

This clonotype was observed at least ten times. The chain couples TRBV5-4 to TRBJ1-1; the D gene is possibly TRBD1 (5 bases). CDR3 size: 16 residues. V lost 2 bases and J lost 1, with 15 bases in between. Germline-derived CDR1 and CDR2 are SGHNT and YYREEE (reference sequence). The CDR3 is CASSFGAGTSNTEAFF. The DNA for the CDR3 is TGTGCCAGCAGCTTTGGGGCCGGGACCTCGAACACTGAAGCTTTCTTT.

This clonotype was seen ten or more times. The chain has TRBV19 and TRBJ2-5; a weak D match, TRBD2 (6 bases). CDR1 is LNHDA, CDR2 SQIVND, per germline (reference sequence). Trimming took 0 bases from V and 4 from J, leaving 12 bases between them. The CDR3 consists of 15 residues. CDR3 sequence reads: CASSIDRSSAETQYF. The DNA of the CDR3 is TGTGCCAGTAGTATAGATCGCTCTAGCGCAGAGACCCAGTACTTC.

Worth noting for this clonotype: The final CDR3 position lacks the conserved phenylalanine or tryptophan, pointing to a likely read error. Because the CDR3's place on the DNA is in doubt, the DNA is left out and the CDR3 is given as listed by TCRdb. The rearrangement links TRBV12-5 to TRBJ2-6; TRBD1, the table's D call, was not compared with the DNA. From germline, CDR1 is LGHNT and CDR2 FRNRAP. The CDR3 totals 9 residues, both ends included. CDR3 sequence: CASGWTGTA.

A note on this clonotype: The conserved phenylalanine or tryptophan normally closing the CDR3 is absent here, so this likely arose from a read error. No DNA is shown, since the ends of the CDR3 on it are uncertain; the CDR3 is the one TCRdb lists. CDR3 protein: CASTHSGTGLFTPPLS. The chain is built from TRBV5-1 and TRBJ2-5; the table calls TRBD1, which could not be checked here. Termini included, the CDR3 measures 16 amino acids. From germline, CDR1 is SGHRS and CDR2 YFSETQ.

As concerns this clonotype: An end of the junction does not agree with germline; a read error may underlie this. The chain recombines TRBV11-2 with TRBJ1-5, with D maybe TRBD1 (6 bases). Germline CDR1 and CDR2: SGHAT and FQNNGV. The CDR3 extends over 15 amino acids. CDR3 coding DNA: TGTGTCAGCAGCTTTGGGTCACGGACAGATCAGCCCCAGCATTTT. Translating gives CVSSFGSRTDQPQHF.

This clonotype was seen more than once but under ten times. The chain couples TRBV6-2 or TRBV6-3 to TRBJ2-3, with 12 nucleotides matching TRBD2. The CDR3 loop spans 16 amino acids. Germline lookup yields CDR1 MNHEY and CDR2 SVGEGT. V shed 5 bases, J shed 1 base, and the junction held 4 bases outside the gene matches. The CDR3 DNA sequence: TGTGCCAGCAGTCCCCGACTAGCGGGAGGCACAGATACGCAGTATTTT. It encodes CASSPRLAGGTDTQYF.

There are many counts of this clonotype. V usage is TRBV6-2 or TRBV6-3 and J usage is TRBJ1-6; 8 bases match TRBD1. In germline, CDR1 is MNHEY, CDR2 SVGEGT. This CDR3 region has 15 residues. With 2 bases clipped from V and 6 bases from J, the junction kept 3 bases outside the gene matches. The CDR3: CASSYAGQGNSPLHF. DNA of the CDR3: TGTGCCAGCAGTTACGCCGGACAGGGTAATTCACCCCTCCACTTT.